The rows below give T cell receptor beta chains drawn from one sample of a study of shared clonotypes between healthy human individuals. Some clones are missing from TCRdb's copy, which holds only in-frame ones; the method was immunoSEQ multiplex PCR. The sample holds about 110,000 clones, around 73% seen once. Source material: memory CD8+ T cells sorted from blood. These receptors all come from a woman aged 25 to 39 in good health. CDR3s include the opening cysteine and the closing phenylalanine or tryptophan.

j_gene: TRBJ2-1; v_gene: TRBV4-2; CDR3aa: CASSQDSGLYRYPINEQFF
j_gene: TRBJ2-7; v_gene: TRBV5-1; CDR3aa: CASSLGTGNYEQYF
j_gene: TRBJ1-5; v_gene: TRBV28; CDR3aa: CATKFEDQPQHF
j_gene: TRBJ2-3; v_gene: TRBV27; CDR3aa: CASSPTLQGLTDTQYF
j_gene: TRBJ2-7; v_gene: TRBV6-5; CDR3aa: CASSYSFFEVGYEQYF
j_gene: TRBJ1-2; v_gene: TRBV15; CDR3aa: CATSEGQEPFYGYTF
j_gene: TRBJ2-7; v_gene: TRBV28; CDR3aa: CASSNLRDQTYYSSYEQYF
j_gene: TRBJ1-1; v_gene: TRBV19; CDR3aa: CASRDREGGPEAFF
j_gene: TRBJ2-1; v_gene: TRBV9; CDR3aa: CASSPGRASGSPLPYNEQFF
j_gene: TRBJ1-5; v_gene: TRBV7-8; CDR3aa: CASSARAQSNQPQHF
j_gene: TRBJ2-7; v_gene: TRBV19; CDR3aa: CASSGQGVPIDEQYF
j_gene: TRBJ1-2; v_gene: TRBV6-1; CDR3aa: CASSEARTGNYGYTF
j_gene: TRBJ1-1; v_gene: TRBV29-1; CDR3aa: CSVALGQFMNTEAFF
j_gene: TRBJ2-3; v_gene: TRBV10-3; CDR3aa: CAIGQGAADTQYF
j_gene: TRBJ2-7; v_gene: TRBV28; CDR3aa: CASRQGGYEQYF
j_gene: TRBJ1-5; v_gene: TRBV11-2; CDR3aa: CASSSGQGYQPQHF
j_gene: TRBJ1-5; v_gene: TRBV2; CDR3aa: CASREDRLAQPQHF
j_gene: -; v_gene: TRBV29-1; CDR3aa: CSVDGGEIYEQYF
j_gene: TRBJ2-2; v_gene: TRBV6-1; CDR3aa: CASSEFSEMSGELFF
j_gene: TRBJ2-3; v_gene: TRBV6-4; CDR3aa: CASSVSADTDTQYF
j_gene: TRBJ1-2; v_gene: TRBV6-5; CDR3aa: CASSLTGLFNGYTF
j_gene: TRBJ1-1; v_gene: TRBV6-5; CDR3aa: CASSYRLNTEAFF
j_gene: TRBJ2-2; v_gene: TRBV10-2; CDR3aa: CASLSPGQFTGELFF
j_gene: TRBJ2-2; v_gene: TRBV28; CDR3aa: CACVGGASNTGELFF
j_gene: TRBJ2-5; v_gene: TRBV5-4; CDR3aa: CASSFSEQETQYF
j_gene: TRBJ2-7; v_gene: TRBV6-4; CDR3aa: CASSEVDSGEQYF
j_gene: TRBJ1-5; v_gene: TRBV4-2; CDR3aa: CASSQGEVDYSNQPQHF
j_gene: TRBJ2-7; v_gene: TRBV27; CDR3aa: CASSFFQGAAYEQYF
j_gene: TRBJ2-5; v_gene: TRBV29-1; CDR3aa: CSVCALKPGLASWETQYF
j_gene: TRBJ2-7; v_gene: TRBV27; CDR3aa: CASKGASGAEQYF
j_gene: TRBJ1-2; v_gene: TRBV6-1; CDR3aa: CASSASDRVWGYTF
j_gene: TRBJ2-1; v_gene: TRBV7-9; CDR3aa: CASIPGLAGEPSTSEQFF
j_gene: TRBJ1-4; v_gene: TRBV5-8; CDR3aa: CASSSWDDEKLFF
j_gene: -; v_gene: TRBV19; CDR3aa: CASSASSGSYEQYF
j_gene: TRBJ1-5; v_gene: TRBV4-2; CDR3aa: CASSQEGAQPQHF
j_gene: TRBJ2-1; v_gene: TRBV28; CDR3aa: CASRRQGYNEQFF
j_gene: TRBJ1-5; v_gene: TRBV5-4; CDR3aa: CASSLDWGQPQHF
j_gene: TRBJ2-7; v_gene: TRBV7-9; CDR3aa: CASSPPSGSSYEQYF
j_gene: TRBJ2-5; v_gene: TRBV5-6; CDR3aa: CASSLGTYQETQYF
j_gene: TRBJ2-7; v_gene: TRBV28; CDR3aa: CASSLTSGRGEQYF